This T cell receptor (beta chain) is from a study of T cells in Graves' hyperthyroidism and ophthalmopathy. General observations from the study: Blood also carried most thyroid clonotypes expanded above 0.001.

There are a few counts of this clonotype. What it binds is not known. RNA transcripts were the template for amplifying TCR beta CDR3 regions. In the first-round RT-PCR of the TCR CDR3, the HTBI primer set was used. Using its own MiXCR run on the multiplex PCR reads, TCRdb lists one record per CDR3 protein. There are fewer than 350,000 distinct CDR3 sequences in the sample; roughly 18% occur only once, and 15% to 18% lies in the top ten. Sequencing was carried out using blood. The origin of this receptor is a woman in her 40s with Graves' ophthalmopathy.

The chain's CDR3 is CASSDRGLGTEAFF. In nucleotides, the CDR3 is TGTGCCAGCAGCGACCGGGGCTTGGGGACTGAAGCTTTCTTT. The chain combines TRBV11-2 with TRBJ1-1; TRBD1 is a possible D gene (5 bases). CDR3 length: 14 amino acids. V shed 5 bases and J shed 5 bases, with 15 bases lying between them. Germline CDR1 and CDR2: SGHAT and FQNNGV.